The clone carrying this T cell receptor beta chain was detected only a few times. The target antigen is unknown. V gave up 4 bases and J gave up 2 bases; unmatched junction bases: 3. CDR3 length: 15 amino acids. Germline V gene lookup returns CDR1 SGHTA and CDR2 FQGNSA. This record comes from a study of T cells after yellow fever vaccination. Study-wide findings and caveats: Most primary-vaccination clones recurred post-booster (around 95% CD4, over 70% CD8). The CD4 compartment and the CD8 compartment contained a small share of clonotypes in common.

Generation of TCR cDNA used 5'RACE template switching (which added a universal primer site and UMIs). Each CDR3 protein is one row after TCRdb ran MiXCR on the 5' RACE reads. The top ten hold 17% of the sample, which has a few hundred thousand distinct CDR3 sequences, 17% seen once. This clonotype was obtained from a man between 18 and 29 years old who received the YFV17D yellow fever vaccine. J is TRBJ2-3 and V is TRBV7-2, with TRBD2 matching 10 bases. The sequenced sample was PBMCs, obtained around 5 days after the first yellow fever vaccination. CDR3 in amino acids: CASSYLAGATDTQYF. As DNA, the CDR3 is TGTGCCAGCAGCTATCTAGCGGGGGCCACAGATACGCAGTATTTT.